This passage covers 19 T cell receptor beta chains from one sample sequenced in a study of early T cells in non-severe SARS-CoV-2 infection. TCRdb analysed the 5' RACE reads with MiXCR anew, one entry per CDR3 protein. The sample comprises some 30,000 distinct CDR3 sequences, approximately 5.9% of which are singletons, and roughly 6.5% rests with the top ten. The sample taken for sequencing was whole blood. These receptors came from an adult who was a healthcare worker with PCR-confirmed SARS-CoV-2 infection or an uninfected control (not recorded which).

This clonotype was observed many times. V gene TRBV20-1 combines with J gene TRBJ2-5; 11 bases line up with TRBD1. CDR1 is DFQATT and CDR2 is SNEGSKA in the germline V gene (reference sequence). With 6 bases clipped from V and 4 bases from J, the junction kept 10 bases outside the gene matches. CDR3 size: 15 residues. The CDR3 region has the DNA TGCAGTGCAGAAGAGGACAGGGGGCCGGGAGAGACCCAGTACTTC. Residues: CSAEEDRGPGETQYF.

This clonotype was recorded many times. The chain has TRBV12-3 or TRBV12-4 and TRBJ2-7, with D possibly matching TRBD2 (6 bases). This CDR3 has 13 amino acids. V shed 0 bases and J shed 4 bases, with 7 bases lying between them. DNA of the CDR3: TGTGCCAGCAGTTTAGCGGGGGGATACGAGCAGTACTTC. Protein: CASSLAGGYEQYF.

This clonotype showed up many times. The genes are TRBV4-1 and TRBJ2-1; TRBD2 aligns across 8 bases. From germline, CDR1 is MGHRA and CDR2 YSYEKL. J was trimmed by 8 bases and V by 7 bases; bases with no gene match: 13. The CDR3 has 15 residues. The CDR3 spells CASTPLSGSIDEQFF. In DNA form, the CDR3 reads TGCGCCAGCACCCCATTAAGCGGGAGTATCGATGAGCAGTTCTTC.

This clonotype was counted at least ten times. The chain has TRBV20-1 and TRBJ2-1, with D perhaps matching TRBD2 (6 bases). The CDR3 length is 13 residues. CDR1 and CDR2 (germline): DFQATT, SNEGSKA (reference sequence). CDR3 loop: CRVSGSSIWEQFF. In DNA form, the CDR3 reads TGCAGGGTCAGCGGGTCCTCAATCTGGGAGCAGTTCTTC.

This clonotype was seen at least ten times. The V call is TRBV14, the J call TRBJ1-4, with D uncertain. Trimming shortened V by 1 base and J by 7 bases, and 10 bases separated the two germline ends. The CDR3 has 14 amino acids. In germline, CDR1 is SGHDN, CDR2 FVKESK. CDR3 bases: TGTGCCAGCAGCCAAGTGGCAGGCCTTGAAAAACTGTTTTTT. Encoded protein: CASSQVAGLEKLFF. The entire variable domain, with the rest obtained from reference TRBV14 and TRBJ1-4, is as follows: EAGVTQFPSHSVIEKGQTVTLRCDPISGHDNLYWYRRVMGKEIKFLLHFVKESKQDESGMPNNRFLAERTGGTYSTLKVQPAELEDSGVYFCASSQVAGLEKLFFGSGTQLSVL.

This clonotype has only a few counts. The gene calls are TRBV27 and TRBJ2-7; D remains ambiguous. Germline loops: CDR1 MNHEY, CDR2 SMNVEV (reference sequence). V gave up 3 bases and J gave up 1 base, with 10 bases separating them. The CDR3 sequence is 14 residues long. The CDR3 bases are TGTGCCAGCAGTTTGAATGGTCAGTCCTACGAGCAGTACTTC. It specifies CASSLNGQSYEQYF.

This clonotype was recorded many times. The chain carries TRBV7-9 and TRBJ2-4; a weak D match, TRBD2 (5 bases). CDR1 is SEHNR, CDR2 FQNEAQ, per germline (reference sequence). Trimming stripped 5 bases from V and 0 bases from J, with 5 bases between. CDR3 length equals 13 residues. In DNA form, the CDR3 reads TGTGCCAGCAGCGCGGGAGCCAAAAACATTCAGTACTTC. This codes for CASSAGAKNIQYF.

The chain combines TRBV28 with TRBJ2-7; TRBD2 is a possible D gene (6 bases). Germline values: CDR1 MDHEN, CDR2 SYDVKM. The CDR3 is 13 amino acids. Trimming pared 4 bases from V and 1 base from J, leaving 8 bases between. CDR3 sequence reads: CASSSDYSYEQYF. As DNA, the CDR3 is TGTGCCAGCAGTTCGGACTATTCCTACGAGCAGTACTTC.

This clonotype was found a few times. The chain uses TRBV3-1 and TRBJ1-2, with 9 bases fitting TRBD1. The CDR3 is 15 residues long. V lost 2 bases to trimming and J lost 5 bases; unmatched junction nucleotides: 6. The germline CDR1 and CDR2 sequences are LGHDT and YNNKEL (reference sequence). The CDR3 DNA reads as TGTGCCAGCAGCCAACCTCTGACAGGGGGGTATGGCTACACCTTC. Protein sequence: CASSQPLTGGYGYTF.

This clonotype was counted ten times or more. This rearrangement joins TRBV10-3 to TRBJ1-3; no firm D call. Deletions cut 6 bases from V and 2 bases from J, with 8 bases between. Germline V lookup: CDR1 ENHRY, CDR2 SYGVKD. The CDR3 is 13 residues long. The CDR3 bases are TGTGCCATCAGCGCTGCCACTGGAAACACCATATATTTT. The encoded protein is CAISAATGNTIYF.

This clonotype was recorded a few times. This rearrangement joins TRBV20-1 to TRBJ1-5; TRBD1 matches 8 bases. Looked up from germline, CDR1 is DFQATT and CDR2 is SNEGSKA (reference sequence). The CDR3 consists of 15 residues. Trimming took 4 bases from V and 4 from J; bases not matched to a gene: 9. In nucleotides, the CDR3 is TGCAGTGCTATGGAGCCCCAGGGGGCGAATCAGCCCCAGCATTTT. It encodes CSAMEPQGANQPQHF.

This clonotype showed up many times. The chain has TRBV3-1 and TRBJ2-5; 7 nucleotides agree with TRBD2. The CDR3 spans 16 residues. CDR1 and CDR2 from the germline V gene are LGHDT and YNNKEL (reference sequence). Trimming at V came to 0 bases and at J to 5 bases, leaving 9 bases not matched to a gene. CDR3 protein: CASSQDPPGAGETQYF. CDR3 bases: TGTGCCAGCAGCCAAGATCCCCCTGGAGCGGGGGAGACCCAGTACTTC.

This clonotype was recorded a few times. The V call is TRBV29-1, the J call TRBJ2-7; D gene uncertain. Germline CDR1 is SQVTM and CDR2 is ANQGSEA. This CDR3 is built from 15 residues. The germline V and J ends were trimmed by 4 bases and 6 bases, with 22 bases remaining between them. The CDR3 loop is CSVVPVHGPRAEQYF. The CDR3 nucleotides read TGCAGCGTTGTGCCGGTTCACGGGCCCCGGGCCGAGCAGTACTTC.

This clonotype came up a few times. The chain couples TRBV20-1 to TRBJ2-7; D is undetermined. Germline V gives CDR1 DFQATT, CDR2 SNEGSKA (reference sequence). The ends were cut back, 0 bases at V and 0 bases at J, with 12 bases in the middle. The CDR3 is 15 amino acids. CDR3 sequence reads: CSAREYRSPSYEQYF. CDR3 bases: TGCAGTGCTAGAGAATATAGGTCGCCCTCCTACGAGCAGTACTTC.

The table lists this clonotype with a few counts. The CDR3 sequence is CASSPPTGVGKTQYF. The CDR3 nucleotides read TGTGCCAGCAGCCCTCCTACAGGGGTAGGAAAGACCCAGTACTTC. The chain links TRBV3-1 to TRBJ2-5; TRBD1 matches at 7 bases. The CDR3 contains 15 residues. V gave up 4 bases and J gave up 6 bases; unmatched junction bases: 11. Germline V gives CDR1 LGHDT, CDR2 YNNKEL (reference sequence).

Many counts were recorded for this clonotype. The chain uses TRBV12-3 or TRBV12-4 and TRBJ2-1, with 10 bases identical to TRBD2. This CDR3 contains 16 residues. After removal of 4 bases from V and 9 bases from J, the junction contained 12 bases not matched to a gene. CDR3 in DNA: TGTGCCAGCAGTTACCCTAGCGGGAGTGTAGTAGGTGAGCAGTTCTTC. It specifies CASSYPSGSVVGEQFF.

This clonotype was picked up many times. The V gene is TRBV2, the J gene TRBJ1-5; D remains unclear. Germline V lookup: CDR1 SNHLY, CDR2 FYNNEI. V gave up 4 bases and J gave up 9 bases, with 7 bases separating them. The CDR3 is made up of 11 amino acids. CDR3 DNA sequence: TGTGCCAGCAGTGCACGGGGGCCCCAGCATTTT. Translation gives CASSARGPQHF.

The chain employs TRBV27 and TRBJ2-5; 9 bases are shared with TRBD2. Trimming removed 5 bases from V and 5 bases from J; junction bases left unmatched: 15. The CDR3 extends over 17 amino acids. CDR1 and CDR2 from the germline V gene are MNHEY and SMNVEV (reference sequence). CDR3 sequence reads: CASSPGGRAFPGETQYF. In DNA, the CDR3 is TGTGCCAGCAGTCCTGGCGGGAGGGCCTTTCCTGGGGAGACCCAGTACTTC.

This clonotype is medium-sized by share. The V call is TRBV28, the J call TRBJ1-1; 8 bases fit TRBD1. Germline-derived CDR1 and CDR2 are MDHEN and SYDVKM. V trimming: 3 bases; J trimming: 4 bases; junction bases outside the gene matches: 7. CDR3 length: 15 amino acids. CDR3 sequence reads: CASSLRQGAVTEAFF. As DNA, the CDR3 is TGTGCCAGCAGTTTGAGGCAGGGGGCTGTCACTGAAGCTTTCTTT. The full variable domain, its missing parts supplied by reference TRBV28 and TRBJ1-1, is DVKVTQSSRYLVKRTGEKVFLECVQDMDHENMFWYRQDPGLGLRLIYFSYDVKMKEKGDIPEGYSVSREKKERFSLILESASTNQTSMYLCASSLRQGAVTEAFFGQGTRLTVV.